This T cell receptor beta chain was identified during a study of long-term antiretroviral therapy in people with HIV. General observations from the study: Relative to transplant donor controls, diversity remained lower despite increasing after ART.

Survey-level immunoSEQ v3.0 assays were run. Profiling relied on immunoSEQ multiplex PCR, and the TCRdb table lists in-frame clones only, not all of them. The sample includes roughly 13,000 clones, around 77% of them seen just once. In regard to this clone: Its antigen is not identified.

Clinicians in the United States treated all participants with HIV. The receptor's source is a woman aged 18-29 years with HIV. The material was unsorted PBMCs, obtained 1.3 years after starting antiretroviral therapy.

As DNA, the CDR3 is TGTGCCAGCAGAGACCGGGACCGTGTGAACACTGAAGCTTTCTTT. It yields the protein CASRDRDRVNTEAFF. This chain links TRBV6-5 with TRBJ1-1, with a tentative D call TRBD1 (5 bases). This CDR3 has 15 residues. Trimming took 6 bases from V and 0 from J, leaving 14 bases between them. Germline assignment: CDR1 MNHEY and CDR2 SVGAGI.